Each of the 32 T cell receptor beta chains below was sequenced from the same sample in a study of early T cells in non-severe SARS-CoV-2 infection (TCRdb year 2021). Library creation used 5' RACE. TCRdb records NextSeq 500 as the sequencer. TCRdb trimmed public reads at Q25 via fastp, called clones via MiXCR and kept in-frame beta chains. Each entry merges the rows of one CDR3 protein and shows their most common DNA and genes. For this sample the table gives around 77,000 distinct CDR3 sequences, of which roughly 14% were detected only once. The ten most abundant clones make up roughly 4.3% of the sample. The source material was whole blood, sampled at baseline. The receptors were sampled from an adult who was a healthcare worker with PCR-confirmed SARS-CoV-2 infection or an uninfected control (not recorded which).

This clonotype was detected a few times. The chain employs TRBV20-1 and TRBJ2-1; D is perhaps TRBD2 (5 bases). In germline, CDR1 is DFQATT, CDR2 SNEGSKA (reference sequence). The CDR3 consists of 17 residues. Trimming took 2 bases from V and 3 from J, leaving 20 bases between them. The CDR3: CSARRPTLATVYNEQFF. Here the CDR3 DNA reads TGCAGTGCTAGAAGGCCAACTCTAGCAACTGTCTACAATGAGCAGTTCTTC.

The rearrangement uses TRBV28 and TRBJ1-2, with D hard to call. The length of the CDR3 is 14 residues. V was cut by 6 bases and J by 2 bases, with 13 bases left in between. Germline V gene lookup returns CDR1 MDHEN and CDR2 SYDVKM. CDR3 loop: CASSRTWANYGYTF. CDR3 sequence (DNA): TGTGCCAGCAGCCGTACATGGGCGAACTATGGCTACACCTTC.

This clonotype was observed at least ten times. The genes are TRBV29-1 and TRBJ2-2; D is perhaps TRBD1 or TRBD2 (5 bases each). Germline V gene lookup returns CDR1 SQVTM and CDR2 ANQGSEA. Trimming pared 6 bases from V and 2 bases from J, leaving 13 bases between. The CDR3 has 14 amino acids. CDR3 DNA: TGCAGCGTCAACCGGGACCGCAACACCGGGGAGCTGTTTTTT. Protein sequence: CSVNRDRNTGELFF.

This clonotype was recorded many times. The chain employs TRBV7-7 and TRBJ2-1; the match to TRBD2 covers 14 bases. Germline CDR1 reads SSHAT; CDR2 reads FNYEAQ (reference sequence). J was trimmed by 5 bases and V by 4 bases; bases with no gene match: 1. CDR3 length: 15 amino acids. The CDR3 is CASSWTSGRNNEQFF. CDR3 nucleotide sequence: TGTGCCAGCAGCTGGACTAGCGGGAGGAACAATGAGCAGTTCTTC.

This clonotype has a handful of counts. The gene calls are TRBV27 and TRBJ2-7; D is unclear. The CDR3 is 14 residues long. Looked up from germline, CDR1 is MNHEY and CDR2 is SMNVEV (reference sequence). V dropped 6 bases and J dropped 2 bases, with 14 bases sitting between them. Here the CDR3 reads CASSPSRTAYEQYF. The DNA of the CDR3 is TGTGCCAGCAGCCCCTCTAGGACCGCCTACGAGCAGTACTTC.

This clonotype was detected only a few times. The rearrangement joins TRBV18 to TRBJ1-1; D gene unclear. CDR3 size: 12 residues. Trimming cost V 3 bases and J 7 bases, with 9 bases left between them. Germline CDR1 is KGHSH and CDR2 is LQKENI. Here the CDR3 DNA reads TGTGCCAGCTCACCGGCCTCGAGTGAAGCTTTCTTT. This sequence encodes CASSPASSEAFF.

This chain connects TRBV7-9 to TRBJ1-1; D not certain. The CDR3 loop spans 12 amino acids. CDR1 is SEHNR, CDR2 FQNEAQ, per germline (reference sequence). Trimming shortened V by 8 bases and J by 3 bases, and 10 bases separated the two germline ends. The CDR3 nucleotides are TGTGCCAGCGGGCCTATGGACACTGAAGCTTTCTTT. Its protein is CASGPMDTEAFF.

This clonotype occurred many times. The chain uses TRBV5-1 and TRBJ2-6; D possibly corresponds to TRBD2 (6 bases). Trimming took 5 bases from V and 0 from J, leaving 12 bases between them. The germline gives CDR1 SGHRS, CDR2 YFSETQ. The CDR3 consists of 16 residues. The CDR3 loop is CASSLAFSSGANVLTF. The DNA for the CDR3 is TGCGCCAGCAGTCTAGCGTTTAGCTCTGGGGCCAACGTCCTGACTTTC.

This clonotype was counted only a few times. V gene TRBV6-2 or TRBV6-3 combines with J gene TRBJ2-1; 9 bases line up with TRBD2. The V segment lost 0 bases and the J segment 4 bases; nucleotides outside the gene matches: 7. The CDR3 covers 17 residues. Germline CDR1 and CDR2: MNHEY and SVGEGT. CDR3 in amino acids: CASSYSAPSGIYNEQFF. Written as DNA, the CDR3 is TGTGCCAGCAGTTACTCGGCACCTAGCGGGATTTACAATGAGCAGTTCTTC.

This clonotype was found a few times. The rearrangement links TRBV5-4 to TRBJ2-3; TRBD2 matches 9 bases. Germline lookup yields CDR1 SGHNT and CDR2 YYREEE (reference sequence). The V gene end was trimmed by 1 base and the J gene end by 3 bases; junction bases not matched to a gene: 6. CDR3 length equals 16 residues. CDR3 sequence reads: CASSLKAGGSTDTQYF. The CDR3 DNA follows: TGTGCCAGCAGCTTGAAAGCGGGAGGATCAACAGATACGCAGTATTTT. Filled out from reference TRBV5-4 and TRBJ2-3, the complete variable domain reads ETGVTQSPTHLIKTRGQQVTLRCSSQSGHNTVSWYQQALGQGPQFIFQYYREEENGRGNFPPRFSGLQFPNYSSELNVNALELDDSALYLCASSLKAGGSTDTQYFGPGTRLTVL.

Ten or more counts support this clonotype. The V and J genes are TRBV3-1 and TRBJ2-2; D not certain. Germline loops: CDR1 LGHDT, CDR2 YNNKEL (reference sequence). The CDR3 contains 14 residues. V was shortened by 1 base and J by 6 bases, with 9 bases between the two germline ends. CDR3 in DNA: TGTGCCAGCAGCCAAGCGAGAAGTGCCGGGGAGCTGTTTTTT. Translated, it gives CASSQARSAGELFF.

This clonotype occurred a few times. The rearrangement uses TRBV6-5 and TRBJ2-4; the D gene could be TRBD1 or TRBD2 (6 bases each). With 2 bases removed from V and 2 bases from J, the gap between germline ends came to 10 bases. The germline V gene has CDR1 MNHEY and CDR2 SVGAGI. The CDR3 sequence is 15 residues long. As DNA, the CDR3 is TGTGCCAGCAGTTACGGGGGGCTGTCCAAAAACATTCAGTACTTC. Residues: CASSYGGLSKNIQYF.

In regard to this clonotype: Possible read error: a much larger clone is one base away. J is TRBJ2-5 and V is TRBV5-4, with D tentatively TRBD1 (6 bases). CDR1 is SGHNT and CDR2 is YYREEE in the germline V gene (reference sequence). The CDR3 covers 12 residues. This CDR3 reads CVSSLDRKTQYF. The DNA of the CDR3 is TGTGTCAGCAGCTTGGACAGAAAGACCCAGTACTTC.

V is TRBV18 and J is TRBJ2-3; no clear D gene. This CDR3 region has 14 residues. The germline gives CDR1 KGHSH, CDR2 LQKENI. The V end was cut by 4 bases, the J end by 4 bases, with 12 bases between. The CDR3 protein is CASSRASWADTQYF. CDR3 coding DNA: TGTGCCAGCTCACGCGCCTCATGGGCAGATACGCAGTATTTT. Supplemented by reference TRBV18 and TRBJ2-3, the full variable domain reads NAGVMQNPRHLVRRRGQEARLRCSPMKGHSHVYWYRQLPEEGLKFMVYLQKENIIDESGMPKERFSAEFPKEGPSILRIQQVVRGDSAAYFCASSRASWADTQYFGPGTRLTVL.

This clonotype showed up just a few times. The V call is TRBV18, the J call TRBJ1-6; 7 bases match TRBD1. V was clipped by 3 bases and J by 7 bases; unmatched bases: 6. The CDR3 consists of 15 residues. Germline-derived CDR1 and CDR2 are KGHSH and LQKENI. The CDR3 reads CASSPTTGVNSPLHF. CDR3 DNA: TGTGCCAGCTCACCCACCACAGGGGTCAATTCACCCCTCCACTTT.

The chain combines TRBV7-9 with TRBJ2-1; no clear D. Looked up from germline, CDR1 is SEHNR and CDR2 is FQNEAQ (reference sequence). The length of the CDR3 is 13 residues. V was cut by 1 base and J by 4 bases, with 5 bases left in between. CDR3 in DNA: TGTGCCAGCAGCTTAGTGCCTTACAATGAGCAGTTCTTC. Translating it yields CASSLVPYNEQFF.

This clonotype was counted between two and nine times. The chain couples TRBV5-1 to TRBJ1-1; no definite D call. V shed 2 bases and J shed 1 base, with 9 bases lying between them. This CDR3 region has 14 residues. CDR1 and CDR2 from the germline V gene are SGHRS and YFSETQ. CDR3 residues: CASSLTASNTEAFF. The CDR3 DNA follows: TGCGCCAGCAGCTTAACAGCATCGAACACTGAAGCTTTCTTT.

In its sample, this clonotype was seen a few times. V usage is TRBV7-9 and J usage is TRBJ2-5, with D uncertain. The CDR3 spans 12 residues. The V end was cut by 10 bases, the J end by 5 bases, with 14 bases between. Looked up from germline, CDR1 is SEHNR and CDR2 is FQNEAQ (reference sequence). The CDR3 DNA is TGTGCCACTCAGAGTGGTAAGGAGACCCAGTACTTC. Translation: CATQSGKETQYF.

The chain employs TRBV20-1 and TRBJ2-2; TRBD2 aligns across 10 bases. Trimming took 4 bases from V and 7 from J; bases not matched to a gene: 3. The germline V gene has CDR1 DFQATT and CDR2 SNEGSKA (reference sequence). The CDR3 loop spans 13 amino acids. CDR3 bases: TGCAGTGCTACCGGGACTAGCGACGGGGAGCTGTTTTTT. Residues: CSATGTSDGELFF.

The chain has TRBV7-9 and TRBJ1-3, with D hard to call. There are 13 residues in the CDR3. Trimming took off 3 bases at V and 5 bases at J, with 8 bases between the two ends. Germline V gene lookup returns CDR1 SEHNR and CDR2 FQNEAQ (reference sequence). The CDR3 DNA sequence: TGTGCCAGCAGCTTGGGCGGCCGAAACACCATATATTTT. This translates into CASSLGGRNTIYF.

This clonotype has just a few counts. The chain links TRBV7-2 to TRBJ2-7, with D tentatively TRBD2 (6 bases). Per the germline V gene, CDR1 is SGHTA and CDR2 is FQGNSA. V dropped 3 bases and J dropped 2 bases, with 14 bases sitting between them. The CDR3 consists of 15 residues. The CDR3 sequence: CASSFGGRVTYEQYF. CDR3 DNA sequence: TGTGCCAGCAGCTTCGGGGGAAGGGTCACCTACGAGCAGTACTTC.

This clonotype was seen more than once but under ten times. V gene TRBV28 combines with J gene TRBJ2-7; 9 bases agree with TRBD1. With V trimmed by 3 bases and J by 7 bases, 7 bases remained unmatched. CDR1 is MDHEN, CDR2 SYDVKM, per germline. This CDR3 spans 14 amino acids. CDR3 protein: CASSLGQGRREQYF. The CDR3 DNA sequence: TGTGCCAGCAGTTTGGGACAGGGACGGAGAGAGCAGTACTTC. Full variable domain (outside the CDR3, taken from reference TRBV28 and TRBJ2-7): DVKVTQSSRYLVKRTGEKVFLECVQDMDHENMFWYRQDPGLGLRLIYFSYDVKMKEKGDIPEGYSVSREKKERFSLILESASTNQTSMYLCASSLGQGRREQYFGPGTRLTVT.

This clonotype was seen only a few times. The CDR3 loop is CASSSTDRDNTEAFF. DNA of the CDR3: TGTGCCAGCAGCTCTACGGACAGGGACAACACTGAAGCTTTCTTT. This chain uses TRBV5-4 with TRBJ1-1; 8 bases fit TRBD1. Germline CDR1 is SGHNT and CDR2 is YYREEE (reference sequence). V was clipped by 3 bases and J by 2 bases; unmatched bases: 6. The CDR3 runs to 15 residues.

This clonotype was recorded a few times. The CDR3 loop is CASSTNVAGNTGELFF. Here the CDR3 DNA reads TGTGCCAGCAGCACTAACGTGGCAGGGAACACCGGGGAGCTGTTTTTT. V usage is TRBV7-6 and J usage is TRBJ2-2; D is uncertain. The CDR3 runs to 16 residues. Germline values: CDR1 SGHVS, CDR2 FNYEAQ. V dropped 5 bases and J dropped 1 base, with 14 bases sitting between them.

The chain employs TRBV11-2 and TRBJ2-1; D may be TRBD1 (5 bases). The CDR3 is 16 amino acids. Deletions cut 6 bases from V and 9 bases from J, with 24 bases between. Germline loops: CDR1 SGHAT, CDR2 FQNNGV. In nucleotides, the CDR3 is TGTGCCAGCAGGTTACTTGCGGCTGGGGCTCAGAGTGAGCAGTTCTTC. Translated: CASRLLAAGAQSEQFF.

The chain links TRBV20-1 to TRBJ2-2; TRBD2 aligns across 10 bases. CDR3 size: 17 residues. J gave up 5 bases and V 0 bases, and 9 bases lay outside the gene matches. Germline loops: CDR1 DFQATT, CDR2 SNEGSKA (reference sequence). In DNA, the CDR3 is TGCAGTGCTAGAGATGAAGCGGGAGGGCCGCGGACCGGGGAGCTGTTTTTT. Its protein is CSARDEAGGPRTGELFF.

The rearrangement links TRBV10-3 to TRBJ1-2; unclear D gene. Germline CDR1 is ENHRY and CDR2 is SYGVKD. CDR3 length: 12 residues. V lost 3 bases, J lost 3 bases, and 5 bases lay in between. Here the CDR3 DNA reads TGTGCCATCAGTGACGGAGACTATGGCTACACCTTC. It codes for CAISDGDYGYTF.

As for this clonotype: This may come from a read error, since a much larger clone is one base off. The V and J genes are TRBV28 and TRBJ2-1; 9 positions agree with TRBD2. The CDR3 spans 16 residues. Germline V gene lookup returns CDR1 MDHEN and CDR2 SYDVKM. CDR3 sequence reads: CVSLGLAGTHYNEQFF. The CDR3 DNA follows: TGTGTCAGCCTCGGGCTAGCGGGAACCCACTACAATGAGCAGTTCTTC.

V and J are TRBV6-1 and TRBJ1-5; D is unclear. The CDR3 is made up of 15 amino acids. The V gene lost 2 bases and the J gene lost 0 bases, with 8 bases spanning the gap. The germline CDR1 and CDR2 sequences are MNHNS and SASEGT. CDR3 amino acids: CASSEYQISNQPQHF. The CDR3 DNA is TGTGCCAGCAGTGAATATCAGATTAGCAATCAGCCCCAGCATTTT.

This clonotype has only a few counts. The V and J genes are TRBV20-1 and TRBJ1-3; D call uncertain. The CDR3 loop spans 14 amino acids. Germline CDR1 DFQATT, CDR2 SNEGSKA (reference sequence). The V and J ends lost 0 bases and 0 bases respectively, with 6 bases between them. The CDR3 is CSAREVISGNTIYF. The CDR3 DNA reads TGCAGTGCTAGAGAAGTGATCTCTGGAAACACCATATATTTT.

This clonotype was counted many times. The genes are TRBV6-5 and TRBJ2-5; D is perhaps TRBD1 (6 bases). Looked up from germline, CDR1 is MNHEY and CDR2 is SVGAGI. CDR3 size: 17 residues. Trimming removed 1 base from V and 0 bases from J, with 15 bases in between. CDR3 sequence reads: CASSYWRGGQYQETQYF. CDR3 sequence (DNA): TGTGCCAGCAGTTACTGGAGAGGCGGACAGTACCAAGAGACCCAGTACTTC.

The chain combines TRBV6-2 or TRBV6-3 with TRBJ2-1; D is ambiguous. Germline V gene sequence: CDR1 MNHEY, CDR2 SVGEGT. CDR3 length equals 16 residues. Trimming took 2 bases from V and 0 from J, leaving 11 bases between them. The CDR3 is CASSYDLRASYNEQFF. CDR3 sequence (DNA): TGTGCCAGCAGTTACGACCTTAGGGCCTCCTACAATGAGCAGTTCTTC.